The entry that follows covers one T cell receptor (beta chain) sequence. What it recognizes is unknown. Germline loops: CDR1 SGDLS, CDR2 YYNGEE. There are 15 residues in the CDR3. The V end lost 4 bases, the J end lost 0 bases, and 14 bases lay between the germline ends. The source of the sample is a study of siplizumab effects on memory and regulatory T cells. Findings and caveats of the study: Assignment to unstimulated subsets succeeded for only a minor fraction of the alloreactive clones. Alloreactive sequences traceable to unstimulated CD4+ memory cells declined significantly under siplizumab.

Profiling relied on immunoSEQ multiplex PCR, and the TCRdb table lists in-frame clones only, not all of them. In the table there are 98,000 or so clones, over 90% of which are singletons. The clonotype comes from a human donor in good health. V gene TRBV9 combines with J gene TRBJ2-7; perhaps TRBD1 as D (5 bases). Sequencing was performed on Tregs sorted from blood. CDR3 residues: CASSPQVSSSYEQYF. In DNA, the CDR3 is TGTGCCAGCAGCCCACAGGTTTCGAGCTCCTACGAGCAGTACTTC.